This T cell receptor beta chain was retrieved from a study of blood T cell repertoires in COVID-19. Overall study context: Acute and convalescent COVID-19 specimens originated in the United States, Italy and Spain. PBMCs, B-cell-depleted T cells, or T cells were the source of the cDNA or gDNA that made up the material.

Recruited during active infection, patients (from Seattle) were subsequently followed longitudinally. Per the study methods: Amplification of reference gene primers was used by the study to estimate nucleated cell counts. Libraries were prepared by immunoSEQ multiplex PCR; TCRdb keeps only in-frame clonotypes and omits some of them. D and trimming were read from the DNA, whereas the V and J calls and clone size are those reported in that table. The sample shows 150,000 to 200,000 clones, roughly 93% of them seen only once. The clonotype was recovered from an older woman with COVID-19, enrolled during active disease. Source material: peripheral blood.

The chain's CDR3 is CASSIPADRLNTGELFF. Here the CDR3 DNA reads TGTGCCAGTAGTATTCCCGCGGACAGGTTAAACACCGGGGAGCTGTTTTTT. V is TRBV19 and J is TRBJ2-2, with 7 positions matching TRBD1. The length of the CDR3 is 17 residues. Per the germline V gene, CDR1 is LNHDA and CDR2 is SQIVND (reference sequence). The trim removed 3 bases at V and 2 bases at J, leaving 9 bases unmatched.